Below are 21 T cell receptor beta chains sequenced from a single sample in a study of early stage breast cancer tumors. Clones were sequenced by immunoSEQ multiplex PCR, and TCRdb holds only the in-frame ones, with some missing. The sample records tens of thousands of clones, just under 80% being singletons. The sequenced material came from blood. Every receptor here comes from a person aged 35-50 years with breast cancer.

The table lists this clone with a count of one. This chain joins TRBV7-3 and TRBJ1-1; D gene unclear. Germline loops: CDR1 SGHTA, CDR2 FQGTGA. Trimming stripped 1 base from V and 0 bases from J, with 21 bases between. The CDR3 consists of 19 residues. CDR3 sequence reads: CASSLRSSGQEVMNTEAFF. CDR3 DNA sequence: TGTGCCAGCAGCTTAAGGTCCAGTGGGCAGGAGGTCATGAACACTGAAGCTTTCTTT.

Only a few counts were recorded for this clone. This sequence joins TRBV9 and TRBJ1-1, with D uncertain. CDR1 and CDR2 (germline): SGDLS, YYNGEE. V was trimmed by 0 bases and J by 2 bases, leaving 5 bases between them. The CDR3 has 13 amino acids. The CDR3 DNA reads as TGTGCCAGCAGCGTAGAGGTAAACACTGAAGCTTTCTTT. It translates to CASSVEVNTEAFF.

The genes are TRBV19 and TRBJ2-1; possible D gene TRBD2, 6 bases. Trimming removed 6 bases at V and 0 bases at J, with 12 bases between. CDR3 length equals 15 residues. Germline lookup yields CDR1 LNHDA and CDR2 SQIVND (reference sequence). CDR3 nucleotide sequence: TGTGCCAGTAGCACGGGACTTAGCTCCTACAATGAGCAGTTCTTC. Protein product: CASSTGLSSYNEQFF.

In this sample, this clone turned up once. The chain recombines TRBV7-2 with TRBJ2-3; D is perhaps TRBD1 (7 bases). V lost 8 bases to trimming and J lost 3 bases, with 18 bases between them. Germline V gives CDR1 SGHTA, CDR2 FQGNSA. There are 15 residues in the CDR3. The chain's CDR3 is CASQPSGGPTDTQYF. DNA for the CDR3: TGTGCCAGCCAGCCCTCAGGGGGGCCAACAGATACGCAGTATTTT.

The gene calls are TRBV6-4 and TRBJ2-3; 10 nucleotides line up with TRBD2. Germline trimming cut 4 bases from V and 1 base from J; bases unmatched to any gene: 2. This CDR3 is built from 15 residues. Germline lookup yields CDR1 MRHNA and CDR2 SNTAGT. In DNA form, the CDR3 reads TGTGCCAGCAGTGCAGGGACTAGCGGCACAGATACGCAGTATTTT. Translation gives CASSAGTSGTDTQYF.

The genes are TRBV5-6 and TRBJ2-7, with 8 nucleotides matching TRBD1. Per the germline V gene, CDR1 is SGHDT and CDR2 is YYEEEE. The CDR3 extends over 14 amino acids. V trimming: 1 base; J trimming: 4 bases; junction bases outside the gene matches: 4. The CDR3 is CASSLQGQGYEQYF. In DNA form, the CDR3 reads TGTGCCAGCAGCTTGCAAGGACAGGGTTACGAGCAGTACTTC. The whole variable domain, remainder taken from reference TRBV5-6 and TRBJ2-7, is DAGVTQSPTHLIKTRGQQVTLRCSPKSGHDTVSWYQQALGQGPQFIFQYYEEEERQRGNFPDRFSGHQFPNYSSELNVNALLLGDSALYLCASSLQGQGYEQYFGPGTRLTVT.

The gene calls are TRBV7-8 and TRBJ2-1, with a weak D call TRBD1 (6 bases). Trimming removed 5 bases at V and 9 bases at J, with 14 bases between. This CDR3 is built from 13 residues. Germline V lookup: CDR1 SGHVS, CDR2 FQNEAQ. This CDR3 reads CASSPRGTLEQFF. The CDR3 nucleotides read TGTGCCAGCAGCCCGCGAGGGACACTTGAGCAGTTCTTC.

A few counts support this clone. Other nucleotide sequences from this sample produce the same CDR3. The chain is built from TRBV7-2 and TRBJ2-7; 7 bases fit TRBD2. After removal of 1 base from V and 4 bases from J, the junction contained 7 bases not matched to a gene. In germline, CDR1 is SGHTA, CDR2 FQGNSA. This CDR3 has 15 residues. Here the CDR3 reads CASSLELAGPYEQYF. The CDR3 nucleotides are TGTGCCAGCAGCTTAGAGTTAGCGGGTCCATACGAGCAGTACTTC.

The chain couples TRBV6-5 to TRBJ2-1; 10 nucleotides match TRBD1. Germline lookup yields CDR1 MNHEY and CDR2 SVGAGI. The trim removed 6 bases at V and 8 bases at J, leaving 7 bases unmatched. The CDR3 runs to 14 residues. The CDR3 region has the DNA TGTGCCAGCAGCGAGACAGGGGGCCCCTATGAGCAGTTCTTC. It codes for CASSETGGPYEQFF.

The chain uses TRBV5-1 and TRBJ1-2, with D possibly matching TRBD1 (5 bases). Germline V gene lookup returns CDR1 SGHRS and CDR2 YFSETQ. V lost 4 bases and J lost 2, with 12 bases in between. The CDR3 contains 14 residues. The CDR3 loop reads CASSLGTHNYGYTF. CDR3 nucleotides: TGCGCCAGCAGCCTAGGGACCCACAACTATGGCTACACCTTC. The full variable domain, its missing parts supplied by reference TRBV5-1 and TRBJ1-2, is KAGVTQTPRYLIKTRGQQVTLSCSPISGHRSVSWYQQTPGQGLQFLFEYFSETQRNKGNFPGRFSGRQFSNSRSEMNVSTLELGDSALYLCASSLGTHNYGYTFGSGTRLTVV.

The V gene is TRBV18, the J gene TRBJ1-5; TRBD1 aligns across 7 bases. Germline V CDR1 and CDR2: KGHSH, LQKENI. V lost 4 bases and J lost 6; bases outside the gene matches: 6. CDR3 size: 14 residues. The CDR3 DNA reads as TGTGCCAGCTCACTCCCAGGGGGAGGTCAGCCCCAGCATTTT. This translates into CASSLPGGGQPQHF. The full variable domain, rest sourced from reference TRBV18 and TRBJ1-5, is NAGVMQNPRHLVRRRGQEARLRCSPMKGHSHVYWYRQLPEEGLKFMVYLQKENIIDESGMPKERFSAEFPKEGPSILRIQQVVRGDSAAYFCASSLPGGGQPQHFGDGTRLSIL.

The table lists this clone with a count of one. The CDR3 loop is CSVELATSLYEQYF. The DNA of the CDR3 is TGCAGCGTTGAATTGGCGACTAGCCTATACGAGCAGTACTTC. The chain combines TRBV29-1 with TRBJ2-7; 7 bases map to TRBD2. The CDR3 loop spans 14 amino acids. CDR1 is SQVTM and CDR2 is ANQGSEA in the germline V gene. With V trimmed by 2 bases and J by 4 bases, 8 bases remained unmatched.

The CDR3 region has the DNA TGCGCCAGCAGTCTGGGCGGGCAAGAGACCCAGTACTTC. Translated: CASSLGGQETQYF. The chain combines TRBV10-2 with TRBJ2-5; a weak D match, TRBD2 (5 bases). Germline values: CDR1 WSHSY, CDR2 SAAADI. The CDR3 has 13 residues. With 5 bases removed from V and 2 bases from J, the gap between germline ends came to 9 bases.

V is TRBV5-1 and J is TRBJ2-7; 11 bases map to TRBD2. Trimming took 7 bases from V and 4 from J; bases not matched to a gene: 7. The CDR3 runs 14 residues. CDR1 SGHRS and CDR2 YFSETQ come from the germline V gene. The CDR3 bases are TGCGCCAGCTCGAGACTAGCGGGACCATACGAGCAGTACTTC. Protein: CASSRLAGPYEQYF.

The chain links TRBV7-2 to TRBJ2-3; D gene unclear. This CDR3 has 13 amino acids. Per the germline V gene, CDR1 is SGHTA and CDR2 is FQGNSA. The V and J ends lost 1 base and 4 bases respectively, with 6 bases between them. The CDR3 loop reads CASSLVYADTQYF. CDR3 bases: TGTGCCAGCAGCTTAGTTTACGCAGATACGCAGTATTTT.

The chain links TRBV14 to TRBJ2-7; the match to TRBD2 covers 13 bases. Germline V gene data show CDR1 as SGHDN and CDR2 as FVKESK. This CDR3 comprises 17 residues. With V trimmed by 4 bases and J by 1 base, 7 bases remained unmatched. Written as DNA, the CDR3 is TGTGCCAGCAGCCGCCCCCGGACTAGCGGGAGTTCCTACGAGCAGTACTTC. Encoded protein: CASSRPRTSGSSYEQYF.

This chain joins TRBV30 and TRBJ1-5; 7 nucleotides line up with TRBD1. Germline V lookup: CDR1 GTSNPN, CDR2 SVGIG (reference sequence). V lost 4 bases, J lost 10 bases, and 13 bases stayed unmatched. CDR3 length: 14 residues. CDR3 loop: CAWTTGLGGRPQHF. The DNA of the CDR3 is TGTGCCTGGACGACAGGGCTGGGAGGGCGTCCCCAGCATTTT.

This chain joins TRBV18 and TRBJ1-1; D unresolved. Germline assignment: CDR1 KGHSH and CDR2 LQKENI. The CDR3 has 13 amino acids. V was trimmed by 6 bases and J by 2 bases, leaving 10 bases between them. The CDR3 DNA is TGTGCCAGCTCTTCAGATATTAACACTGAAGCTTTCTTT. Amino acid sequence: CASSSDINTEAFF.

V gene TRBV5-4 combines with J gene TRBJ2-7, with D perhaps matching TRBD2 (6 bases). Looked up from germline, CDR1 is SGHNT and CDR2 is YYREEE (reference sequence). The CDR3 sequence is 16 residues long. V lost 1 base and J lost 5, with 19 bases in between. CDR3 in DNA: TGTGCCAGCAGCTTGCTTCTCGTCCGGGAGCGCGACGAGCAGTACTTC. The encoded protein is CASSLLLVRERDEQYF.

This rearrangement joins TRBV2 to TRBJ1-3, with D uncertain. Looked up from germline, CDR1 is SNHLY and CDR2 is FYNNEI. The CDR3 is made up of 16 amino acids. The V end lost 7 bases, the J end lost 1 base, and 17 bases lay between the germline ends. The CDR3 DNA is TGTGCCAGCAAGTTGAATGGGATACCGTCTGGAAACACCATATATTTT. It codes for CASKLNGIPSGNTIYF.

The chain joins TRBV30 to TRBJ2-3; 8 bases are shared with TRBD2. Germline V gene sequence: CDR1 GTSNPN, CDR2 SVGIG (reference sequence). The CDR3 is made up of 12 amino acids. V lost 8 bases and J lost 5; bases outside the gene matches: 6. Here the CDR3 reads CAGAGAGDTQYF. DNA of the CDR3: TGTGCCGGAGCGGGAGCGGGAGATACGCAGTATTTT.